This T cell receptor (beta chain) was recorded in a study of cytomegalovirus exposure and HLA in healthy donors. Study-wide points: A later analysis linked about 17,000 TCR beta sequences to HLA alleles at 0.05 false discovery rate.

PCR primers comprised 60 Vbeta and 13 Jbeta primers. Data came from immunoSEQ multiplex PCR; TCRdb stores just in-frame clones and leaves some out. The sample has around 200,000 clones; about two thirds are singletons. Remarks on this clone: Its antigen remains unidentified.

V was clipped by 8 bases and J by 2 bases, with 26 bases between them. CDR1 MDHEN and CDR2 SYDVKM come from the germline V gene. The CDR3 extends over 18 amino acids. Sequencing was done on a sample of PBMCs. This TCR derives from a man aged 35 to 55 in good health and CMV-seropositive. The chain recombines TRBV28 with TRBJ2-3; possibly TRBD1 for D (5 bases). This CDR3 is CASGVGLGDKIYTDTQYF. For the CDR3, the DNA is TGTGCCAGCGGGGTGGGGCTTGGCGATAAGATTTACACAGATACGCAGTATTTT.